The sample holds one count of the clone carrying this T cell receptor (beta chain). No antigen is known for it. Patients were ruled out by autoimmune disease history or systemic immunosuppression. This sample was taken from a study of OX40 agonist ivuxolimab in advanced cancers. General observations from the study: Clones of CD4+ and CD8+ blood T cells grew by week 6 at doses of 0.1 to 3.0 mg/kg.

Method: immunoSEQ multiplex PCR; TCRdb's copy keeps in-frame clones and lacks some. The sample consists of some 43,000 clones, more than 80% of them appearing once. CDR1 SGDLS and CDR2 YYNGEE come from the germline V gene. V was clipped by 4 bases and J by 3 bases, with 10 bases between them. The CDR3 loop spans 13 amino acids. The V and J genes are TRBV9 and TRBJ1-2, with D hard to call. The receptor was derived from an adult with an advanced solid tumor such as melanoma, head and neck, liver or kidney cancer. This specimen was CD4+ or CD8+ T cells sorted from blood, taken in a trial of the OX40 agonist ivuxolimab. DNA of the CDR3: TGTGCCAGCAGCTTTGACATGGACTATGGCTACACCTTC. This codes for CASSFDMDYGYTF.